This entry lists 15 T cell receptor beta chains sequenced from one sample in a study of blood T cells in healthy people across ages. With a J-beta primer mix and a sample-barcoded 5' primer, a second PCR ran 7 to 11 cycles. Via MiXCR, TCRdb re-called the 5' RACE reads, giving one row per CDR3 protein. The table records 500,000 to 550,000 distinct CDR3 sequences, 24% of them present only once. These same records also appear under a second study, on T cells of mothers and their children.

The sequencing input was blood. Receptor source: a boy aged 5-17 years in good health.

This chain uses TRBV4-3 with TRBJ1-4, with D possibly matching TRBD1 (6 bases). V was clipped by 3 bases and J by 2 bases, with 13 bases between them. CDR1 is LGHNA, CDR2 YSLEER, per germline. CDR3 length equals 16 residues. The CDR3 DNA reads as TGCGCCAGCAGCCACTTCCGGGACACCACTAATGAAAAACTGTTTTTT. Translation: CASSHFRDTTNEKLFF.

This clonotype came up many times. This chain connects TRBV6-5 to TRBJ1-6; TRBD1 agrees at 10 bases. Per the germline V gene, CDR1 is MNHEY and CDR2 is SVGAGI. V dropped 8 bases and J dropped 12; count of bases not matched to a gene: 19. The CDR3 is made up of 17 amino acids. The CDR3 loop reads CASRQSQTGGVGRPLHF. The CDR3 coding sequence is TGTGCCAGCCGTCAATCCCAGACAGGGGGCGTCGGTAGACCCCTCCACTTT.

The rearrangement uses TRBV28 and TRBJ2-7; TRBD1 matches at 10 bases. The ends lost 2 bases at V and 5 bases at J; junction bases unmatched: 12. Germline V lookup: CDR1 MDHEN, CDR2 SYDVKM. This CDR3 is 17 amino acids long. For the CDR3, the DNA is TGTGCCAGCAGTTTACCCCTAAGACAGGGGGCGGGCCACGAGCAGTACTTC. Protein: CASSLPLRQGAGHEQYF.

This clonotype was seen a single time. The V gene is TRBV7-2, the J gene TRBJ2-2; the match to TRBD1 covers 7 bases. This CDR3 spans 15 amino acids. With V trimmed by 3 bases and J by 2 bases, 3 bases remained unmatched. In germline, CDR1 is SGHTA, CDR2 FQGNSA. Here the CDR3 DNA reads TGTGCCAGCAGCTTCGGACAGGTTAACACCGGGGAGCTGTTTTTT. Its protein product is CASSFGQVNTGELFF.

This clonotype was detected ten times or more. This chain connects TRBV4-1 to TRBJ2-5; 10 bases are a match to TRBD2. V was clipped by 0 bases and J by 1 base; unmatched bases: 5. Germline CDR1 MGHRA, CDR2 YSYEKL. The CDR3 sequence is 17 residues long. The CDR3 DNA reads TGCGCCAGCAGCCAAGATCGACTAGCGGGTCGCCAAGAGACCCAGTACTTC. Residues: CASSQDRLAGRQETQYF.

This clonotype was found a few times. V and J are TRBV6-6 and TRBJ2-7; D might be TRBD1 or TRBD2, each matching 5 bases. The CDR3 covers 15 residues. The germline CDR1 and CDR2 sequences are MNHNY and SVGAGI (reference sequence). V was cut by 5 bases and J by 4 bases, with 18 bases left in between. This chain's CDR3 is CASSRDRAAGYEQYF. CDR3 DNA sequence: TGTGCCAGCAGTCGGGACCGGGCCGCAGGGTACGAGCAGTACTTC.

This rearrangement joins TRBV3-1 to TRBJ2-7, with 9 bases aligning to TRBD2. The V and J ends lost 4 bases and 3 bases, in that order; junction bases with no gene match: 4. From germline, CDR1 is LGHDT and CDR2 YNNKEL (reference sequence). There are 14 residues in the CDR3. In DNA, the CDR3 is TGTGCCAGCAGCCGGACTAGCGAAAACTACGAGCAGTACTTC. Translating it yields CASSRTSENYEQYF.

In this sample, this clonotype turned up many times. This chain joins TRBV20-1 and TRBJ2-2, with 11 bases aligning to TRBD2. Germline V CDR1 and CDR2: DFQATT, SNEGSKA (reference sequence). V trimming: 1 base; J trimming: 3 bases; junction bases outside the gene matches: 1. CDR3 length: 15 amino acids. As DNA, the CDR3 is TGCAGTGCTAGAGCGACTAGCGGGGACACCGGGGAGCTGTTTTTT. Translation: CSARATSGDTGELFF.

This clonotype was counted only a few times. The rearrangement uses TRBV11-2 and TRBJ2-5; D assignment may be TRBD1 or TRBD2 (5 bases each). This CDR3 is built from 14 residues. Trimming cost V 2 bases and J 7 bases, with 14 bases left between them. Germline V gene sequence: CDR1 SGHAT, CDR2 FQNNGV. The CDR3 reads CASSLNLGTGTQYF. CDR3 nucleotide sequence: TGTGCCAGCAGCTTAAATTTGGGGACGGGGACCCAGTACTTC. The full variable domain, with the rest looked up from reference TRBV11-2 and TRBJ2-5, is EAGVAQSPRYKIIEKRQSVAFWCNPISGHATLYWYQQILGQGPKLLIQFQNNGVVDDSQLPKDRFSAERLKGVDSTLKIQPAKLEDSAVYLCASSLNLGTGTQYFGPGTRLLVL.

This clonotype was observed a handful of times. This chain links TRBV9 with TRBJ1-2; the D gene is possibly TRBD1 (5 bases). The V gene lost 0 bases and the J gene lost 0 bases, with 6 bases spanning the gap. CDR1 and CDR2 from the germline V gene are SGDLS and YYNGEE. The CDR3 sequence is 14 residues long. CDR3 residues: CASSVATANYGYTF. CDR3 nucleotide sequence: TGTGCCAGCAGCGTAGCGACAGCTAACTATGGCTACACCTTC.

The genes are TRBV29-1 and TRBJ2-5, with TRBD2 identical over 11 bases. The J segment lost 4 bases and the V segment lost 1 base, leaving 5 bases of the junction unmatched. This CDR3 comprises 15 residues. Germline-derived CDR1 and CDR2 are SQVTM and ANQGSEA. CDR3 sequence (DNA): TGCAGCGTTGAAGGGAGTAGCGGGGGGGTAGAGACCCAGTACTTC. Protein sequence: CSVEGSSGGVETQYF.

This clonotype came up a few times. This rearrangement joins TRBV28 to TRBJ2-1; D remains ambiguous. The V end lost 5 bases, the J end lost 10 bases, and 12 bases lay between the germline ends. The CDR3 loop spans 12 amino acids. Germline V gene lookup returns CDR1 MDHEN and CDR2 SYDVKM. The CDR3 region is CASSRGPGEQFF. The CDR3 coding sequence is TGTGCCAGCAGTCGAGGACCAGGCGAGCAGTTCTTC.

The rearrangement links TRBV2 to TRBJ2-2; 13 bases fit TRBD2. The germline V gene has CDR1 SNHLY and CDR2 FYNNEI. V was pared by 8 bases and J by 4 bases, with 4 bases of the junction left unmatched. The CDR3 runs 15 residues. The CDR3 is CASRGLAGATGELFF. The CDR3 DNA reads as TGTGCCAGCCGAGGACTAGCGGGAGCCACCGGGGAGCTGTTTTTT. Looking up the rest from reference TRBV2 and TRBJ2-2 gives the full variable domain: EPEVTQTPSHQVTQMGQEVILRCVPISNHLYFYWYRQILGQKVEFLVSFYNNEISEKSEIFDDQFSVERPDGSNFTLKIRSTKLEDSAMYFCASRGLAGATGELFFGEGSRLTVL.

This clonotype was seen only a few times. V and J are TRBV29-1 and TRBJ2-5, with 8 bases matching TRBD2. The germline V gene has CDR1 SQVTM and CDR2 ANQGSEA. Losses at the gene ends were 4 bases for V and 5 bases for J; bases not matched to a gene: 24. This CDR3 is 19 amino acids long. The DNA for the CDR3 is TGCAGCGTTGTGCCGGCTCGACTAGCAAGCGGGAGTTCTGCGGAGACCCAGTACTTC. Its protein product is CSVVPARLASGSSAETQYF.

This clonotype was seen only a few times. The CDR3 is CASREGNSLVNEKLFF. CDR3 DNA sequence: TGTGCCAGCAGAGAGGGAAATTCTTTAGTTAATGAAAAACTGTTTTTT. V gene TRBV27 combines with J gene TRBJ1-4; D unclear. Germline V CDR1 and CDR2: MNHEY, SMNVEV (reference sequence). The CDR3 consists of 16 residues. Trimming removed 6 bases from V and 4 bases from J, with 18 bases in between.